This TCR beta chain stems from a study of blood T cell repertoires in COVID-19. The wider study: The United States, Italy and Spain were the sources of the acute and convalescent COVID-19 samples. PBMCs, B-cell-depleted T cells, or T cells provided the cDNA or gDNA that made up the material.

Germline CDR1 is MGHDK and CDR2 is SYGVNS. V trimming: 4 bases; J trimming: 0 bases; junction bases outside the gene matches: 0. This CDR3 spans 14 amino acids. In the source study's methods: Amplification of reference gene primers provided the estimated nucleated cell counts. Assay: immunoSEQ multiplex PCR; the TCRdb copy retains only in-frame clones and omits some. V and J calls and clone size are copied from that table; D and trimming were computed from the DNA. The table records approximately 150,000 clones, about 81% of them present only once. The sequencing input was peripheral blood. The chain carries TRBV25-1 and TRBJ1-2; 9 positions match TRBD1. This clonotype was obtained from a human donor in a cohort sampled during active COVID-19. The CDR3 spells CASSGTGANYGYTF. CDR3 bases: TGTGCCAGCAGTGGGACAGGGGCTAACTATGGCTACACCTTC.